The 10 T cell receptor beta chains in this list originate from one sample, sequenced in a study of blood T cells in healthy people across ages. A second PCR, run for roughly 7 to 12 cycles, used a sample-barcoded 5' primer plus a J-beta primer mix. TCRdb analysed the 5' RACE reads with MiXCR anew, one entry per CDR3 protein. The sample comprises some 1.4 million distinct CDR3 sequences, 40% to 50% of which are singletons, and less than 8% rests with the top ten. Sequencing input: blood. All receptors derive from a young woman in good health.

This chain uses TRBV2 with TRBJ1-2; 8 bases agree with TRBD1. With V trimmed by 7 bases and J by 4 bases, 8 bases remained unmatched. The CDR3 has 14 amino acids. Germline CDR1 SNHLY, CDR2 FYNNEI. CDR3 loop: CASISDRAFYGYTF. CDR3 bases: TGTGCCAGCATCTCGGACAGGGCTTTCTATGGCTACACCTTC.

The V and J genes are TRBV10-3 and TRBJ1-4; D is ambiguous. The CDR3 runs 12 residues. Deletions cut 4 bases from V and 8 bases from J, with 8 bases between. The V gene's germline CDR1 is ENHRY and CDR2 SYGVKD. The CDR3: CAISVEWEKLFF. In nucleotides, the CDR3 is TGTGCCATCAGTGTTGAATGGGAAAAACTGTTTTTT.

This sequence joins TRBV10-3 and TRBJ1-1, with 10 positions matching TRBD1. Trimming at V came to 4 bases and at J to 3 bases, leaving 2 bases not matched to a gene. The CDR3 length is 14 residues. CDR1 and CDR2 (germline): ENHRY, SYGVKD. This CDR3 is CAISGGTGDTEAFF. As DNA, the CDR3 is TGTGCCATCAGTGGCGGGACAGGGGACACTGAAGCTTTCTTT.

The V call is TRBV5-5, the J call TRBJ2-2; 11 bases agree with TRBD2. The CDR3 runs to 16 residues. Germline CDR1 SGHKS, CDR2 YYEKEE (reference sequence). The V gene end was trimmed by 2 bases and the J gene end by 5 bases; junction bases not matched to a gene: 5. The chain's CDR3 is CASSFLTSGKTGELFF. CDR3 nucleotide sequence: TGTGCCAGCAGCTTCCTGACTAGCGGGAAAACCGGGGAGCTGTTTTTT.

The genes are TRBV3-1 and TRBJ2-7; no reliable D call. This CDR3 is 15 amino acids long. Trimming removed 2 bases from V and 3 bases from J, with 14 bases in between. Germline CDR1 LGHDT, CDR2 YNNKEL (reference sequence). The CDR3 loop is CASSQYGIKNYEQYF. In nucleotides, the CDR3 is TGTGCCAGCAGCCAATATGGGATTAAAAACTACGAGCAGTACTTC.

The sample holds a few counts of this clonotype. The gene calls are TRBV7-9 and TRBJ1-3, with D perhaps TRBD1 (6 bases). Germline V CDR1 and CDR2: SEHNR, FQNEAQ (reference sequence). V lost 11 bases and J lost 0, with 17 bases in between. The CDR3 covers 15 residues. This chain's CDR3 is CAGKQTGSSGNTIYF. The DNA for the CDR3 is TGTGCCGGCAAACAGACAGGCTCCTCTGGAAACACCATATATTTT.

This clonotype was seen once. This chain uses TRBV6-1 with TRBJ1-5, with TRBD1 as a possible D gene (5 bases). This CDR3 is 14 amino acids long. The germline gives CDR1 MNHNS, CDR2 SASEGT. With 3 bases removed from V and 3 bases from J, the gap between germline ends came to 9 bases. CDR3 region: CASSEGGFNQPQHF. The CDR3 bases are TGTGCCAGCAGTGAGGGGGGTTTCAATCAGCCCCAGCATTTT.

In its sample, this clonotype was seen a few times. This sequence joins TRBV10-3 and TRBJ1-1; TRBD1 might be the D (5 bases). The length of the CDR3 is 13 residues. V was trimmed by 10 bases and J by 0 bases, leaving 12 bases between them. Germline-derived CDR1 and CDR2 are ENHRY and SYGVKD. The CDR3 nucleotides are TGTGCCACAGGGACGGGGATGAACACTGAAGCTTTCTTT. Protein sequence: CATGTGMNTEAFF.

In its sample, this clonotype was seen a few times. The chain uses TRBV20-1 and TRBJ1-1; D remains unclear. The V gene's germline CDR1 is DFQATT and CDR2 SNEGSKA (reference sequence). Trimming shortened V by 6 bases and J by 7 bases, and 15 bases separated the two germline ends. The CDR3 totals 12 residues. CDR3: CSAHRGLGEAFF. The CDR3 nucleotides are TGCAGTGCCCACCGCGGCTTGGGTGAAGCTTTCTTT.

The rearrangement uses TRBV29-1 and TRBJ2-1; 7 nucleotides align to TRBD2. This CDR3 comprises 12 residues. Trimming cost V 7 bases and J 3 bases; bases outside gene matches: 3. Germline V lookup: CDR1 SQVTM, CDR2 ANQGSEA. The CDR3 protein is CSGGTNYNEQFF. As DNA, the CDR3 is TGCAGCGGGGGGACTAACTACAATGAGCAGTTCTTC.